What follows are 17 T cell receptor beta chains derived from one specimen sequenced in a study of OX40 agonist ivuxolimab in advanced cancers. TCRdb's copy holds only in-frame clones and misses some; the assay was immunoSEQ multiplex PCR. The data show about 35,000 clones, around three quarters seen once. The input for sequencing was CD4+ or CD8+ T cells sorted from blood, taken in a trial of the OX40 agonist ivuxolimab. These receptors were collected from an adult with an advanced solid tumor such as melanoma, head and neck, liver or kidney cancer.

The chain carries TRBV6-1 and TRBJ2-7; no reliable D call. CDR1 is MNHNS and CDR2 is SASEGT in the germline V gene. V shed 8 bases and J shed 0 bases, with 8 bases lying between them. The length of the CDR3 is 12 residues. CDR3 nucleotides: TGTGCCAGCGCAAGTAGCTCCTACGAGCAGTACTTC. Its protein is CASASSSYEQYF.

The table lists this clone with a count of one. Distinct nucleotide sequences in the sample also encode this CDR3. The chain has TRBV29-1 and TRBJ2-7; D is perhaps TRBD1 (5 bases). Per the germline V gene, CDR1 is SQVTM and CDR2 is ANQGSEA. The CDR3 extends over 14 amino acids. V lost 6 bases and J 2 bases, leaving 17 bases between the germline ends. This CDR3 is CSVGRQGGTYEQYF. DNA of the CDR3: TGCAGCGTAGGCAGGCAGGGTGGAACCTACGAGCAGTACTTC.

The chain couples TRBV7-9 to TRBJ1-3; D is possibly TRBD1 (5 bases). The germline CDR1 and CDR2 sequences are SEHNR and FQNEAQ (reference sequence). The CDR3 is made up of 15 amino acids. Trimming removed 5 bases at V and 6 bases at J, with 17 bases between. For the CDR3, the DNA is TGTGCCAGCAGCAGACCTGGACAAGTTTTAAACACCATATATTTT. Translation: CASSRPGQVLNTIYF.

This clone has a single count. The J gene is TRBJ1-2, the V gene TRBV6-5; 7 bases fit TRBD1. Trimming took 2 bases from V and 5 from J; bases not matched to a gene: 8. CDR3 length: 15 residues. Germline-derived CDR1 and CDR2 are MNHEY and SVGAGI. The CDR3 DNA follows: TGTGCCAGCAGTTACGGCGGGGGACAGATTTATGGCTACACCTTC. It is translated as CASSYGGGQIYGYTF.

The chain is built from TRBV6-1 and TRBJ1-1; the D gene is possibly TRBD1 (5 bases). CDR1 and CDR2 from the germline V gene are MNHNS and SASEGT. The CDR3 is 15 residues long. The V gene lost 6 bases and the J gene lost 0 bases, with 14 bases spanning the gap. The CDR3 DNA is TGTGCCAGCAGCCCCTGGGGGGGGATGAACACTGAAGCTTTCTTT. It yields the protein CASSPWGGMNTEAFF.

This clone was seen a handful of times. For the CDR3, the DNA is TGTGCCAGTAGGAAGGACGGGAGCTCCTACGAGCAGTACTTC. This encodes CASRKDGSSYEQYF. The rearrangement joins TRBV19 to TRBJ2-7; D possibly corresponds to TRBD2 (6 bases). Trimming left V 6 bases short and J 0 bases short, with 12 bases between. The CDR3 extends over 14 amino acids. Germline CDR1 LNHDA, CDR2 SQIVND (reference sequence). The full variable domain, in which reference TRBV19 and TRBJ2-7 provide the parts outside the CDR3, is DGGITQSPKYLFRKEGQNVTLSCEQNLNHDAMYWYRQDPGQGLRLIYYSQIVNDFQKGDIAEGYSVSREKKESFPLTVTSAQKNPTAFYLCASRKDGSSYEQYFGPGTRLTVT.

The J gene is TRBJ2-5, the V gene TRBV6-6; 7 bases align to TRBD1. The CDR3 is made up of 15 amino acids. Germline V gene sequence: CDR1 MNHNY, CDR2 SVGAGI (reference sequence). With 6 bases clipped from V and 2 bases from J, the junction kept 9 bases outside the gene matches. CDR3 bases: TGTGCCAGCAGGTCCAGACAGGGAGATCAAGAGACCCAGTACTTC. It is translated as CASRSRQGDQETQYF.

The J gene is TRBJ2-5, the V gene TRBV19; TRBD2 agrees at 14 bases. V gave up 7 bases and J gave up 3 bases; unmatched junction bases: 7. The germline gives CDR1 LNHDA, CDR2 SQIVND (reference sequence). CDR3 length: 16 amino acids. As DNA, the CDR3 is TGTGCCAGTAACACTCCGGGACTAGCGGGGGAAGAGACCCAGTACTTC. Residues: CASNTPGLAGEETQYF.

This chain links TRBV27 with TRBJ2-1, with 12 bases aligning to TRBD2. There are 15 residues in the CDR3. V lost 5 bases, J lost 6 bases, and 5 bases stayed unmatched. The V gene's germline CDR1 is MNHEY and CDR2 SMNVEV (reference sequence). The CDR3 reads CASSLGLAGINEQFF. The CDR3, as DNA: TGTGCCAGCAGTCTCGGACTAGCGGGGATCAATGAGCAGTTCTTC.

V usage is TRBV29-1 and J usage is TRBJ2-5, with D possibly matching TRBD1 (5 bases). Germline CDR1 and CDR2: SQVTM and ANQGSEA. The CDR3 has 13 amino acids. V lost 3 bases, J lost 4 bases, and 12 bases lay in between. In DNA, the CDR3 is TGCAGCGTTGATGCAGGGCCGAGAGAGACCCAGTACTTC. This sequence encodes CSVDAGPRETQYF.

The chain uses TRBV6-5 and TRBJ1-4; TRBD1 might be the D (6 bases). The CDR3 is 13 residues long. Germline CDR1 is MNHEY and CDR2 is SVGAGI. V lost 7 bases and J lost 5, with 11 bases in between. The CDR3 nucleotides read TGTGCCAGCACCCCCGGACAGAATGAAAAACTGTTTTTT. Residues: CASTPGQNEKLFF.

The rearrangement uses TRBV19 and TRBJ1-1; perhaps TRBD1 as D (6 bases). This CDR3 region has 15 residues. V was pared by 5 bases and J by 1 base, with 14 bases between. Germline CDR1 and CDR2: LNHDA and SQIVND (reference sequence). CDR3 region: CASSRKWDKNTEAFF. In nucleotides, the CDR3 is TGTGCCAGTAGTCGAAAGTGGGACAAGAACACTGAAGCTTTCTTT.

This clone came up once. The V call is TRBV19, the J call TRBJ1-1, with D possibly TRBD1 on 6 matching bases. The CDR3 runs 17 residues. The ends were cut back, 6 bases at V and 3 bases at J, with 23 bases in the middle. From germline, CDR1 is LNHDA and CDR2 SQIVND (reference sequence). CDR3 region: CASRMLNRVSGDTEAFF. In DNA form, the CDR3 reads TGTGCCAGTAGAATGCTAAACAGGGTAAGCGGTGACACTGAAGCTTTCTTT.

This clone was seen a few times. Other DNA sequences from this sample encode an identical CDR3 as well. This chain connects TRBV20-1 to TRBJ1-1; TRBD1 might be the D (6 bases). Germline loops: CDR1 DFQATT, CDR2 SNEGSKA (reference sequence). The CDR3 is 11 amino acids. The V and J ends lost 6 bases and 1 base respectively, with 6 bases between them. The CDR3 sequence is CSAQGNTEAFF. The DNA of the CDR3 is TGCAGTGCACAGGGGAACACTGAAGCTTTCTTT.

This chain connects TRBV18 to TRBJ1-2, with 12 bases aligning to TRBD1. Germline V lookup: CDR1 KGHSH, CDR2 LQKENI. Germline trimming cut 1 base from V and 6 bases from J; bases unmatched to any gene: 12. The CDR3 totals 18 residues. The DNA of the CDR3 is TGTGCCAGCTCACCACAACCTGCGGGACAGGGGGCGAAGGATGGCTACACCTTC. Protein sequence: CASSPQPAGQGAKDGYTF.

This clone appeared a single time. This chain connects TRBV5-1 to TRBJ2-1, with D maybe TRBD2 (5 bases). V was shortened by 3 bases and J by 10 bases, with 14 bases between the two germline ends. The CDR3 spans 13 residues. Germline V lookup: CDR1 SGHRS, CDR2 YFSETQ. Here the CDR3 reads CASSYRVGGEQFF. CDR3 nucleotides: TGCGCCAGCAGCTACCGAGTAGGCGGGGAGCAGTTCTTC.

Written as DNA, the CDR3 is TGTGCCACCCGGACAGGGGGCACTGAAGCTTTCTTT. Protein: CATRTGGTEAFF. The rearrangement links TRBV27 to TRBJ1-1; 10 positions agree with TRBD1. Germline V gene sequence: CDR1 MNHEY, CDR2 SMNVEV (reference sequence). The CDR3 sequence is 12 residues long. The trim removed 10 bases at V and 4 bases at J, leaving 3 bases unmatched.